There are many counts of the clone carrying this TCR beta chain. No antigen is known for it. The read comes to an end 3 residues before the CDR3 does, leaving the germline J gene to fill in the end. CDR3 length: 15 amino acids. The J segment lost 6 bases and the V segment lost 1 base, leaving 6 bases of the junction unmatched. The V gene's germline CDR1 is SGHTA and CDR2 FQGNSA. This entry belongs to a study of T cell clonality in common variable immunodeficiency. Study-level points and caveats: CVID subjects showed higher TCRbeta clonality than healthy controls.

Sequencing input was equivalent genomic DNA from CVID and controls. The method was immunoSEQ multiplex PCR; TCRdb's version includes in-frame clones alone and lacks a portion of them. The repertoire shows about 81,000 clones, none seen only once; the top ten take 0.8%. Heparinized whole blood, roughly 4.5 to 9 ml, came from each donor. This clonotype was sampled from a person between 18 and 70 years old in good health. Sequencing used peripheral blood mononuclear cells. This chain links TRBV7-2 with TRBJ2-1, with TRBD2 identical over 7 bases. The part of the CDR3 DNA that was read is TGTGCCAGCAGCTTAGGGCTAGCGGCGACCAATGAG. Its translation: CASSLGLAATNE. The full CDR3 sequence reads CASSLGLAATNEQFF.